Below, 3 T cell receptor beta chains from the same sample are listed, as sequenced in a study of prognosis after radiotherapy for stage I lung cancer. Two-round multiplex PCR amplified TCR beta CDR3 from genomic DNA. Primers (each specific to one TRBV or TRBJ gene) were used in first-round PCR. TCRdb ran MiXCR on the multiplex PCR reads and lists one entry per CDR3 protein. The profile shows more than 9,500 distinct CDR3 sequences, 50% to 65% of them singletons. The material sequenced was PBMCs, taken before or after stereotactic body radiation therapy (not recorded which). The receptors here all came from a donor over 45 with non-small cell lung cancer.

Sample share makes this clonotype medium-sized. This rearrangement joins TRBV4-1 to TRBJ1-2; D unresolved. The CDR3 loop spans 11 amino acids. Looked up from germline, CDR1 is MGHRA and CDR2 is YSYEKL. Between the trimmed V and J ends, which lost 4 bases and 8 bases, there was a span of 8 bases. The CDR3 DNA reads TGCGCCAGCAGCCGAGACGGGGGCTACACCTTC. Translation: CASSRDGGYTF.

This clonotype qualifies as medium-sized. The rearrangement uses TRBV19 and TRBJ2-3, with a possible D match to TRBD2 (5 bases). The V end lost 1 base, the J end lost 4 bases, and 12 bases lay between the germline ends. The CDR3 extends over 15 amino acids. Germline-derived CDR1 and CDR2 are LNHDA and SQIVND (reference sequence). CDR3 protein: CASSIVRRSADTQYF. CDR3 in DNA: TGTGCCAGTAGTATAGTAAGGAGGTCGGCAGATACGCAGTATTTT.

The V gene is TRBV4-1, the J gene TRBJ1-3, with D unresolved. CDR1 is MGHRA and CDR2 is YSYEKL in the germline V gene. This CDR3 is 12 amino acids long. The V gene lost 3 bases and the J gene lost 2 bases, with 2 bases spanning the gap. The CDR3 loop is CASSHPGNTIYF. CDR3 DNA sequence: TGCGCCAGCAGCCATCCTGGAAACACCATATATTTT.